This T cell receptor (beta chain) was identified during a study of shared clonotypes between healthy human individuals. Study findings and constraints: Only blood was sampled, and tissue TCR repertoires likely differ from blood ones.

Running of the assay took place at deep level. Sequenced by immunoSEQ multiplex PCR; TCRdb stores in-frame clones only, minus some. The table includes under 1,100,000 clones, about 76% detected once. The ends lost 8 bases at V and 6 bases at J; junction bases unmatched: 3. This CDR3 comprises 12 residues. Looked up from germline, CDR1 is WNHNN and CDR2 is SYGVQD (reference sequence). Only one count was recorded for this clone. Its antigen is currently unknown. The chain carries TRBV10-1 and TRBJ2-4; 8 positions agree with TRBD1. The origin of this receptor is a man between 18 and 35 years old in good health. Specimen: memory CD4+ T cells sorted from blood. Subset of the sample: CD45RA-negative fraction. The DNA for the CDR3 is TGCGCCAGCGGACAGGGAGGAAACATTCAGTACTTC. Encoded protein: CASGQGGNIQYF.